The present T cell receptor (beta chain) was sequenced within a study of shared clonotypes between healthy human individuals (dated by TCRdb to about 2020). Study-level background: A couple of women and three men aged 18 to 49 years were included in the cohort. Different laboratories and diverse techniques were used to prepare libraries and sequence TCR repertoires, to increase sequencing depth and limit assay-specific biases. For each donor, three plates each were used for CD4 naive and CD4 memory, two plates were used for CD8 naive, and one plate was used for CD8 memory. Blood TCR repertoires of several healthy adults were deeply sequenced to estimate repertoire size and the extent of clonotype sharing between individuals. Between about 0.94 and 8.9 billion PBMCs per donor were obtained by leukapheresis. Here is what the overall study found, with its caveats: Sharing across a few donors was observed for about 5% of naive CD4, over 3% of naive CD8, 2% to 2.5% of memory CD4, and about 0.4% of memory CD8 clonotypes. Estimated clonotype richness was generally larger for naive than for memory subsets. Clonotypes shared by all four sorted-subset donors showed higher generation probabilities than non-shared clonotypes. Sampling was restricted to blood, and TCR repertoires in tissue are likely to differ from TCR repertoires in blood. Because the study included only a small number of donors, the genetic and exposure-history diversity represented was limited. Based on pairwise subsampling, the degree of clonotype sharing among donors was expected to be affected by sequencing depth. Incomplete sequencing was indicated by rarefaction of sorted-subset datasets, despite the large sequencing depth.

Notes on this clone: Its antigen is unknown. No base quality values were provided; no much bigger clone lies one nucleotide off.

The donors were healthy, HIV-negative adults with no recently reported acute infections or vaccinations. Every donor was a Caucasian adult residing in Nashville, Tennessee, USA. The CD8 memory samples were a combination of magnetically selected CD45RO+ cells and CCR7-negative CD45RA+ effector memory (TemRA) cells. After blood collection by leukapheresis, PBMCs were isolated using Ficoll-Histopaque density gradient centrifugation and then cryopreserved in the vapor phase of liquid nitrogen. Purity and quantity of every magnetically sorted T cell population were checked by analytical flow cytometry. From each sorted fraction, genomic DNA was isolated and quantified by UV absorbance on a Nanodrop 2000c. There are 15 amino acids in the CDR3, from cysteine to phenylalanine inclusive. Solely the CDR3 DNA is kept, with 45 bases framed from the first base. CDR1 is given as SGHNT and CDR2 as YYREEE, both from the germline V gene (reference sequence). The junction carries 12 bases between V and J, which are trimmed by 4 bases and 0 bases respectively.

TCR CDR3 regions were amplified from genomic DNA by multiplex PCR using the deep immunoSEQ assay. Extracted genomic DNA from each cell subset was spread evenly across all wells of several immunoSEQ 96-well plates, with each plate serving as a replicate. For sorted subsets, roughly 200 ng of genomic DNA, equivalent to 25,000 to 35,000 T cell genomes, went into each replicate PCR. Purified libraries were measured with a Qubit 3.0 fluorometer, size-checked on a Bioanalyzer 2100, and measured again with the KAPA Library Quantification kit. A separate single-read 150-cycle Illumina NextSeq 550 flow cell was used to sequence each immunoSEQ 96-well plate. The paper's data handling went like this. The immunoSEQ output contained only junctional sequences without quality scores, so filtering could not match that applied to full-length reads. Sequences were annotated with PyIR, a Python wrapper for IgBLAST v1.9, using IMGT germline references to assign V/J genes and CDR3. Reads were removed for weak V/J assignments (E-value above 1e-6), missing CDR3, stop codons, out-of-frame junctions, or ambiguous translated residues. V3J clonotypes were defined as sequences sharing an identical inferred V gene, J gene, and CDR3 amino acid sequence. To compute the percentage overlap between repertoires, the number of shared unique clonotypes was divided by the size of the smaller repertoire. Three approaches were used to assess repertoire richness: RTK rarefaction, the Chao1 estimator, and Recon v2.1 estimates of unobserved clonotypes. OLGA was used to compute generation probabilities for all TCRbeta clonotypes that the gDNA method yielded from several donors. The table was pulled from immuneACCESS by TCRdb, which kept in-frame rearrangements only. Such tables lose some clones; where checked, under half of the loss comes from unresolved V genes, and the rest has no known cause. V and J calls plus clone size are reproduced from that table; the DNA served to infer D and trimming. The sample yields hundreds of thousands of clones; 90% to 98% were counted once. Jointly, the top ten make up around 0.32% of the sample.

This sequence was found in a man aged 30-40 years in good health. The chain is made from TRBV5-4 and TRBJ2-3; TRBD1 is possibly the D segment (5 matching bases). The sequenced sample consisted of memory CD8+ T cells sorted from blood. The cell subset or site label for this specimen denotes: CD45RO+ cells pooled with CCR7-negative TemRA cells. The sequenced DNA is TGTGCCAGCAGCAGACAGATGACTAGCACAGATACGCAGTATTTT. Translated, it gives CASSRQMTSTDTQYF.